This TCR beta chain appears in the sequencing data of a study of control samples from healthy donors and cancer patients. Sequencing used immunoSEQ multiplex PCR; TCRdb keeps in-frame clones, though not all of them. The sample lists about 180,000 clones, approximately 90% occurring once. Trimming cost V 2 bases and J 1 base, with 13 bases left between them. Germline V CDR1 and CDR2: SGHVS, FQNEAQ. The CDR3 spans 16 residues. This TCR derives from a man aged 25 to 40 in good health. The specimen was blood. The chain joins TRBV7-8 to TRBJ2-3; maybe TRBD2 (6 bases). CDR3 coding DNA: TGTGCCAGCAGCTTAACCACCGGGACTCGCACAGATACGCAGTATTTT. Amino acids: CASSLTTGTRTDTQYF.